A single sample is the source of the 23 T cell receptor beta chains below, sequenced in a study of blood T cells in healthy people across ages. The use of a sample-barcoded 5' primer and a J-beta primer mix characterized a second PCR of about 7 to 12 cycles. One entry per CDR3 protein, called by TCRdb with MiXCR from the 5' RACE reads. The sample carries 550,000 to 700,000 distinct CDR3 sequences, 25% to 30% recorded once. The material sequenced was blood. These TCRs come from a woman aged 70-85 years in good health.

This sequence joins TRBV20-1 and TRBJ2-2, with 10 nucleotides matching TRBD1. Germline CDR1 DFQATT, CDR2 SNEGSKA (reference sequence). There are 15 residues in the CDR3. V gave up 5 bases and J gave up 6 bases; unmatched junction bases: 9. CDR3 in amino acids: CSAPSGTGDAGELFF. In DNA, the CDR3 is TGCAGTGCTCCTTCCGGGACAGGGGATGCCGGGGAGCTGTTTTTT.

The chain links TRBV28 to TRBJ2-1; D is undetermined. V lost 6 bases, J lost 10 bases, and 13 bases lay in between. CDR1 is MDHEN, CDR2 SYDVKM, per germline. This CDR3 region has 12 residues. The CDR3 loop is CASSRYRHEQFF. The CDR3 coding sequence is TGTGCCAGCAGCCGATACAGACACGAGCAGTTCTTC. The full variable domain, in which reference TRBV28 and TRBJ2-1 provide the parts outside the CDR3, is DVKVTQSSRYLVKRTGEKVFLECVQDMDHENMFWYRQDPGLGLRLIYFSYDVKMKEKGDIPEGYSVSREKKERFSLILESASTNQTSMYLCASSRYRHEQFFGPGTRLTVL.

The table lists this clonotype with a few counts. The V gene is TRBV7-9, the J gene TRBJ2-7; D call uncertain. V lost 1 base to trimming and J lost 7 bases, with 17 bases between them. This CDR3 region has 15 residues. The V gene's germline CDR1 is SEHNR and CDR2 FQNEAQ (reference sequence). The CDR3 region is CASSLGGTLLREQYF. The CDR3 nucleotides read TGTGCCAGCAGCTTAGGGGGAACCTTACTTAGGGAGCAGTACTTC.

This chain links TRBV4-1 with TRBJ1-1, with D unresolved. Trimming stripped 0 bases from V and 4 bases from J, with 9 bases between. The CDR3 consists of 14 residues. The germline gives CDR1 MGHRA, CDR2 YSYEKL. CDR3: CASSQERGGTEAFF. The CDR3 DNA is TGCGCCAGCAGCCAAGAAAGAGGCGGCACTGAAGCTTTCTTT.

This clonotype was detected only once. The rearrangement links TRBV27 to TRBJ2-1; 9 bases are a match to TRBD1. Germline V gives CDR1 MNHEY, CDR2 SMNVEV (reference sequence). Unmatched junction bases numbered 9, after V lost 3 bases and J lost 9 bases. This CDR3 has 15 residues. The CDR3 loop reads CASSFWGQGNSEQFF. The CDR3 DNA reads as TGTGCCAGCAGTTTTTGGGGACAGGGAAACAGTGAGCAGTTCTTC.

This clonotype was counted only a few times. The CDR3 DNA follows: TGTGCCAGCAGTTTGGGGTTAGGGCGGGGAGCTTTCTTT. It is translated as CASSLGLGRGAFF. The chain couples TRBV27 to TRBJ1-1; D is unresolved. This CDR3 is built from 13 residues. Trimming took off 3 bases at V and 10 bases at J, with 15 bases between the two ends. Germline V gene lookup returns CDR1 MNHEY and CDR2 SMNVEV (reference sequence).

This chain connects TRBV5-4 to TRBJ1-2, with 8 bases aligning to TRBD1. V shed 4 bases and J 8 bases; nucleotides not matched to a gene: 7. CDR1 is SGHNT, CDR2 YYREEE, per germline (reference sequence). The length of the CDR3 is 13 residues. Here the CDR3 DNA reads TGTGCCAGCAGCGCGGACAGGGAGAGAGGCTACACCTTC. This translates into CASSADRERGYTF.

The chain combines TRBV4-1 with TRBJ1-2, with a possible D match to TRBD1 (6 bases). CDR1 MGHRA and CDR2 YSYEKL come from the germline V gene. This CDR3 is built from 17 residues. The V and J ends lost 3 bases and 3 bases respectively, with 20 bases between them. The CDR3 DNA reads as TGCGCCAGCAGCCAGCAGGACTTGACAGGAGTTTACTATGGCTACACCTTC. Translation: CASSQQDLTGVYYGYTF.

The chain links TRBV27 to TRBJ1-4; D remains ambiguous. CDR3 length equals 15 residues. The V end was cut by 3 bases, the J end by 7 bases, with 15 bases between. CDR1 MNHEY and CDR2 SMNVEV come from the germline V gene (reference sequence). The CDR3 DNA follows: TGTGCCAGCAGTTTTGCTGGGGAATTTTTTGAAAAACTGTTTTTT. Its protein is CASSFAGEFFEKLFF.

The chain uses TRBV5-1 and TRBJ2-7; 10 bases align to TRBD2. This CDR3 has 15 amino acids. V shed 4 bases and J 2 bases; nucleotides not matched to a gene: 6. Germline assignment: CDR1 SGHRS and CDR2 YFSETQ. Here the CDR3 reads CASSPGLASTYEQYF. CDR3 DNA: TGCGCCAGCAGCCCGGGACTAGCGTCTACCTACGAGCAGTACTTC.

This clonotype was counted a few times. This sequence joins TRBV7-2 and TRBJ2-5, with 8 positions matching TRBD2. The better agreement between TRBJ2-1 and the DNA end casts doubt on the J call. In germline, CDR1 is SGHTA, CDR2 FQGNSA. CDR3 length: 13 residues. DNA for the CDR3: TGTGCCAGCAGCGCCCAAGCGGGGGATGAGCAGTTCTTC. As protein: CASSAQAGDEQFF.

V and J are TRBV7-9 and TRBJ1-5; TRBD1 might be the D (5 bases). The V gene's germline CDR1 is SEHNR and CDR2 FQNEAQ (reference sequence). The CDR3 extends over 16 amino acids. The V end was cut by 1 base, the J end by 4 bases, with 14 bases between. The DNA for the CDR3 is TGTGCCAGCAGCTTAGGGGCAGGACAAACAAATCAGCCCCAGCATTTT. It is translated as CASSLGAGQTNQPQHF.

The CDR3 DNA reads TGTGCCAGCAGTCCAAGCGGGACTCTCTACAATGAGCAGTTCTTC. It yields the protein CASSPSGTLYNEQFF. The chain carries TRBV6-5 and TRBJ2-1; 7 nucleotides match TRBD2. V dropped 5 bases and J dropped 3; count of bases not matched to a gene: 7. This CDR3 region has 15 residues. Germline CDR1 MNHEY, CDR2 SVGAGI.

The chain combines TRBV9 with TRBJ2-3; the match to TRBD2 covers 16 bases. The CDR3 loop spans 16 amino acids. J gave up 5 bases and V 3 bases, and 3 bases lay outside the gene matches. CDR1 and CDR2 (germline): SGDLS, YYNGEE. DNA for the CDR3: TGTGCCAGCAGCGCGGGGACTAGCGGGGGGGGAGATACGCAGTATTTT. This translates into CASSAGTSGGGDTQYF.

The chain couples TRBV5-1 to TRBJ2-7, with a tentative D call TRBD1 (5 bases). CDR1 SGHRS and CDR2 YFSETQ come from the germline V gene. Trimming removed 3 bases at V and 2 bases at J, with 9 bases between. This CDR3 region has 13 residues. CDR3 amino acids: CASSYDSPYEQYF. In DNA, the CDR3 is TGCGCCAGCAGCTATGACAGCCCCTACGAGCAGTACTTC. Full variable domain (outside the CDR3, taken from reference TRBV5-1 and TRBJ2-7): KAGVTQTPRYLIKTRGQQVTLSCSPISGHRSVSWYQQTPGQGLQFLFEYFSETQRNKGNFPGRFSGRQFSNSRSEMNVSTLELGDSALYLCASSYDSPYEQYFGPGTRLTVT.

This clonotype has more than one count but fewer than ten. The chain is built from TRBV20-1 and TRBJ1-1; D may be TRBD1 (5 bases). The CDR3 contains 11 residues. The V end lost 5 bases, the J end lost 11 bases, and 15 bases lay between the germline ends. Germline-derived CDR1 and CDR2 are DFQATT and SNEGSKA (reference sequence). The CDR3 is CSAYDRDHAFF. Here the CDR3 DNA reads TGCAGTGCTTACGACAGAGATCACGCTTTCTTT.

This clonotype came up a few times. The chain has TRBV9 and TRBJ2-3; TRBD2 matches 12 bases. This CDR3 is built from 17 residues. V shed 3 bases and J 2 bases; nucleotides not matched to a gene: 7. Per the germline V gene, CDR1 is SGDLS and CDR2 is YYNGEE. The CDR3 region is CASSARLAGASTDTQYF. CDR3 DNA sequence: TGTGCCAGCAGCGCCCGACTAGCGGGGGCCTCCACAGATACGCAGTATTTT.

CDR3 in amino acids: CASSLETLSEQFF. For the CDR3, the DNA is TGTGCCAGCTCTCTGGAAACTCTTTCTGAGCAGTTCTTC. The chain uses TRBV18 and TRBJ2-1; D is unclear. This CDR3 spans 13 amino acids. Trimming shortened V by 6 bases and J by 9 bases, and 15 bases separated the two germline ends. The V gene's germline CDR1 is KGHSH and CDR2 LQKENI.

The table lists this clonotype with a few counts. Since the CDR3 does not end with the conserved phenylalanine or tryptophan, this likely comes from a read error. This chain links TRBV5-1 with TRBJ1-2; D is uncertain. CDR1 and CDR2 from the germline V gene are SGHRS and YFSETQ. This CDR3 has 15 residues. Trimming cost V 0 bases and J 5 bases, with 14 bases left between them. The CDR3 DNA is TGCGCCAGCAGCTTGGGATCAGGTAGCCATTATGGCTACACCCTC. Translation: CASSLGSGSHYGYTL.

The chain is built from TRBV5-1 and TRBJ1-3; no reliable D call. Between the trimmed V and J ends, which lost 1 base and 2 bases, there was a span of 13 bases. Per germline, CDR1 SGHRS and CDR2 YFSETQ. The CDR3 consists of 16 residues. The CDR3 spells CASSLPGLSPGNTIYF. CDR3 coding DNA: TGCGCCAGCAGCTTGCCGGGTTTATCACCTGGAAACACCATATATTTT.

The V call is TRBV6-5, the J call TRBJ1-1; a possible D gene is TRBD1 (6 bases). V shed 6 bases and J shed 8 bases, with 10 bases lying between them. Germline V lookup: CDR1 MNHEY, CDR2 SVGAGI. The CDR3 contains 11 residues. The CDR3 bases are TGTGCCAGCAGAGACCAGGGGGAAGCTTTCTTT. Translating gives CASRDQGEAFF.

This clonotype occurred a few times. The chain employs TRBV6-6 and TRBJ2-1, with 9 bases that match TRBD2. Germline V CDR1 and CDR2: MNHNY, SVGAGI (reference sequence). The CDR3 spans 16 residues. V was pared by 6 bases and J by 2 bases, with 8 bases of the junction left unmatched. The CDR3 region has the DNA TGTGCCAGCAGGTATAGCGGGGGAGTTGCCTACAATGAGCAGTTCTTC. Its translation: CASRYSGGVAYNEQFF.

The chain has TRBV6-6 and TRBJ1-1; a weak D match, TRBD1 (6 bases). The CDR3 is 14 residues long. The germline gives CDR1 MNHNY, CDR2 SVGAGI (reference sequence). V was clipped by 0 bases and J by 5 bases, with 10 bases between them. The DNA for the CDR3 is TGTGCCAGCAGTTACTCTAAGGGGGAAACTGAAGCTTTCTTT. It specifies CASSYSKGETEAFF.